This T cell receptor (beta chain) was obtained from a study of naive and memory T cell subsets. Findings of the study overall: Over 85% of naive TCR sequences appeared only once, unlike memory subsets. Clonotypes are single alpha or beta chains, not paired receptors. A few larger clonotypes appeared in naive repertoires, especially CD8, possibly memory cells re-expressing CD45RA.

CD4+ T cell IFNgamma after overnight CMV lysate exposure gave donor CMV status. Trimming at V came to 0 bases and at J to 1 base, leaving 2 bases not matched to a gene. This CDR3 contains 16 residues. Germline V CDR1 and CDR2: MGHRA, YSYEKL. Two oligonucleotides, mixed equimolar, formed the beta constant-region primer covering TRBC1 and TRBC2. One entry per CDR3 protein results from TCRdb running MiXCR on the UMI-ligation and nested PCR reads. The repertoire holds 140,000 to 150,000 distinct CDR3 sequences, approximately 15% seen once, with approximately 0.15% in the top ten. This clonotype was detected a few times. The antigen is unknown.

The chain couples TRBV4-1 to TRBJ2-1, with 8 nucleotides matching TRBD2. The clonotype was recovered from a human donor in good health. The material sequenced was naive CD4+ T cells from blood. The CDR3 is CASSQDPGGSYNEQFF. CDR3 coding DNA: TGCGCCAGCAGCCAAGACCCGGGGGGGTCCTACAATGAGCAGTTCTTC.